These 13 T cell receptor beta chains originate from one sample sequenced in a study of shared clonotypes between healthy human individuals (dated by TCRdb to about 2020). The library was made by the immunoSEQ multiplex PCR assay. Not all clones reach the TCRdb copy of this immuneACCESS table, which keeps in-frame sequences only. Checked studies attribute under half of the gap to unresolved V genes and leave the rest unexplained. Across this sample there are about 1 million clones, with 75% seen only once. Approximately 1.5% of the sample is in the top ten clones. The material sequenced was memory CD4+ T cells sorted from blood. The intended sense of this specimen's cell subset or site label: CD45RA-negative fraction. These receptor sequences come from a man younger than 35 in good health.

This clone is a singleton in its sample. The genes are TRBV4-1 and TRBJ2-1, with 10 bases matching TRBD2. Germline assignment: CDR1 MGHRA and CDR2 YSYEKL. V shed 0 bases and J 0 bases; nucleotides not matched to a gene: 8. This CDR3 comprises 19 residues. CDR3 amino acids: CASSQDLSGRVSSYNEQFF. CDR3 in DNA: TGCGCCAGCAGCCAAGATTTGAGCGGGAGGGTGAGCTCCTACAATGAGCAGTTCTTC.

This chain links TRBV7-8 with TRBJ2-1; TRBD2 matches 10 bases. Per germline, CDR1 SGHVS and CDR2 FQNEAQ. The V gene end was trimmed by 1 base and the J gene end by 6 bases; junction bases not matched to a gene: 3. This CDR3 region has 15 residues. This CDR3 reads CASSLGSGRANEQFF. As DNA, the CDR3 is TGTGCCAGCAGCTTAGGGAGCGGGAGGGCCAATGAGCAGTTCTTC.

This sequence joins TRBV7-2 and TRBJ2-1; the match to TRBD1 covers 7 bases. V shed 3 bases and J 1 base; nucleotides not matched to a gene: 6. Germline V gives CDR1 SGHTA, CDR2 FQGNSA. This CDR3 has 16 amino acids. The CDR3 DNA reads TGTGCCAGCAGCTTGACAGGGAGCGCTTCCTACAATGAGCAGTTCTTC. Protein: CASSLTGSASYNEQFF.

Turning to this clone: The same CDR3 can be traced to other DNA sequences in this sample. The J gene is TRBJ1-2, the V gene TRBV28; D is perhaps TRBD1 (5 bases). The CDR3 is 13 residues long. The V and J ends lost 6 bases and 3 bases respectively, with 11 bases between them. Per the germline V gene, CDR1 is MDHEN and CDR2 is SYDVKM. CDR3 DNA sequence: TGTGCCAGCAGCCTGGGCAGGGACTATGGCTACACCTTC. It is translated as CASSLGRDYGYTF.

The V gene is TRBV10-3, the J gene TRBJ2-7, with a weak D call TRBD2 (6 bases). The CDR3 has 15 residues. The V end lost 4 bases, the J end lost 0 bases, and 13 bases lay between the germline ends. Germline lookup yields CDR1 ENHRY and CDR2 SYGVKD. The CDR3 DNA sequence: TGTGCCATCAGTGGCCGGGACTTCGGCTCCTACGAGCAGTACTTC. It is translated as CAISGRDFGSYEQYF.

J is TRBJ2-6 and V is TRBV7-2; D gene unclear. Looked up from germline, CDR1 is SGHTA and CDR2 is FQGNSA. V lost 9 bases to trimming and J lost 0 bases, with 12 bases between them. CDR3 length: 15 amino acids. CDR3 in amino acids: CASGIPSSGANVLTF. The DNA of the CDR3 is TGTGCCAGTGGGATCCCCTCCTCTGGGGCCAACGTCCTGACTTTC.

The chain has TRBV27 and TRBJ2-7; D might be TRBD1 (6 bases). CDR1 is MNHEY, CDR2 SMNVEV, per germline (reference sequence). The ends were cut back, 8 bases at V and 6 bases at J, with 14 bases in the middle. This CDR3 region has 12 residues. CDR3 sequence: CASSFIRGEQYF. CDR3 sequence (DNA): TGTGCCAGCTCCTTCATCAGGGGCGAGCAGTACTTC.

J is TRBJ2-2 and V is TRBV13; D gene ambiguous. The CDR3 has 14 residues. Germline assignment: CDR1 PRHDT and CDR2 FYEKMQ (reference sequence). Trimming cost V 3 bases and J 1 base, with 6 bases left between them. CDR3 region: CASSFRRNTGELFF. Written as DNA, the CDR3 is TGTGCCAGCAGCTTTCGCCGGAACACCGGGGAGCTGTTTTTT.

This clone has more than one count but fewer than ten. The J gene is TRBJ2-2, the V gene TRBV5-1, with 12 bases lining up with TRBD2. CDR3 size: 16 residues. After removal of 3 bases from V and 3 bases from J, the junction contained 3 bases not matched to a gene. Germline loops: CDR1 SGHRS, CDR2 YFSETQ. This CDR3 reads CASSSGTSGYTGELFF. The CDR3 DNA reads TGCGCCAGCAGCTCTGGGACTAGCGGGTACACCGGGGAGCTGTTTTTT.

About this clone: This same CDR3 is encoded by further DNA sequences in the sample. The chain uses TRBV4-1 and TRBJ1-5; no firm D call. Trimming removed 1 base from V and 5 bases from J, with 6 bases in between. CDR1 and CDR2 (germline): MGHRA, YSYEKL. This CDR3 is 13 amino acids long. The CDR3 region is CASSQGRDQPQHF. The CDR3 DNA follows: TGCGCCAGCAGCCAAGGCCGTGATCAGCCCCAGCATTTT.

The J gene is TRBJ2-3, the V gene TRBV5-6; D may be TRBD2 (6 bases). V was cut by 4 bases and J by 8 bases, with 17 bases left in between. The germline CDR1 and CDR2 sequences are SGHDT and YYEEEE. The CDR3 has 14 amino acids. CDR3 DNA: TGTGCCAGCAGCGGCGGGACCGGGCATGGTACGCAGTATTTT. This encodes CASSGGTGHGTQYF.

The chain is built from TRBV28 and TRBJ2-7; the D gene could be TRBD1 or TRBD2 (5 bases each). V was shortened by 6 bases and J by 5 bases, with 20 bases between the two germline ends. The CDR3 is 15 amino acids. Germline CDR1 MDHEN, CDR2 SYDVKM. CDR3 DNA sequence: TGTGCCAGCAGCGCTCGAGGGACCAAGTTCGACGAGCAGTACTTC. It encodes CASSARGTKFDEQYF.

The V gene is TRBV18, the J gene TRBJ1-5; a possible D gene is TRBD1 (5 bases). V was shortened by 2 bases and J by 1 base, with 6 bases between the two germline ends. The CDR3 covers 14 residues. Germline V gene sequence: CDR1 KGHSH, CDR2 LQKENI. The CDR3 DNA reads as TGTGCCAGCTCACCAGAGGGGAGCAATCAGCCCCAGCATTTT. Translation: CASSPEGSNQPQHF.